Detailed here is one TCR beta chain. The record originates from a study of blood T cell repertoires in COVID-19. Overall study context: From T cells, B-cell-depleted T cells, or PBMCs came the material, which was cDNA or gDNA.

Sequencing used immunoSEQ multiplex PCR; TCRdb keeps in-frame clones, though not all of them. The data show under 200,000 clones, with roughly 78% seen just once and about 7% held by the top ten. The V gene lost 0 bases and the J gene lost 5 bases, with 12 bases spanning the gap. CDR1 and CDR2 (germline): SGHRS, YFSETQ. This CDR3 contains 15 residues. The TCR sequence derives from a man aged 70-80 years with active or convalescent COVID-19. The chain joins TRBV5-1 to TRBJ1-3, with D possibly TRBD1 on 5 matching bases. Sequenced material: peripheral blood. The CDR3 sequence: CASSLAGQGRNTIYF. The DNA for the CDR3 is TGCGCCAGCAGCTTGGCCGGGCAGGGAAGAAACACCATATATTTT.